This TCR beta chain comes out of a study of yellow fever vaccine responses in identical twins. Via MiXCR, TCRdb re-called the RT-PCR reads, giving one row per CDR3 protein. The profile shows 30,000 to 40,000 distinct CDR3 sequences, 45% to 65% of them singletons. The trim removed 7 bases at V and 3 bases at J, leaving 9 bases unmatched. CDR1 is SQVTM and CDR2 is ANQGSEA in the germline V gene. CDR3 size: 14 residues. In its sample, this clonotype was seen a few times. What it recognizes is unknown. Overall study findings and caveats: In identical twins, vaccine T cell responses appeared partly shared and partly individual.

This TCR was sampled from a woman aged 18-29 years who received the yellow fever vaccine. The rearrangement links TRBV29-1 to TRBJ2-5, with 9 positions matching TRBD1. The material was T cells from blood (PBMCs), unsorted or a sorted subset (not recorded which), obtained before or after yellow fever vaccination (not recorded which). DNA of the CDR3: TGCAGCGCTACGGGGGACAGGGAAAAAGAGACCCAGTACTTC. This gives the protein CSATGDREKETQYF.